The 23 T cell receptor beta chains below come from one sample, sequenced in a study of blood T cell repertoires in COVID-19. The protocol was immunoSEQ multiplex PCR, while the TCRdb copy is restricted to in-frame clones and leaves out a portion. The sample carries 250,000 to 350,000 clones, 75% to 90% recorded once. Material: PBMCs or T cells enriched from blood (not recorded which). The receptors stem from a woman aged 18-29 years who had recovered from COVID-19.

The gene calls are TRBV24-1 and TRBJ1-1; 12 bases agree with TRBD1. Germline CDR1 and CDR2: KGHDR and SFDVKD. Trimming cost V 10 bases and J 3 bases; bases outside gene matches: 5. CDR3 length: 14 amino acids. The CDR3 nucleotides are TGTGCCACGGGGACAGGGGGCGCGTACACTGAAGCTTTCTTT. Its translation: CATGTGGAYTEAFF.

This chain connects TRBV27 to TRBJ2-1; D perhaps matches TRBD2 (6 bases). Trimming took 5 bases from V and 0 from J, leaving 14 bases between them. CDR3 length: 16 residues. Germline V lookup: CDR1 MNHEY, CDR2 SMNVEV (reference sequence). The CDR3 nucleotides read TGTGCCAGCAGTCGGTACGGGGGAACCTCCTACAATGAGCAGTTCTTC. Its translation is CASSRYGGTSYNEQFF.

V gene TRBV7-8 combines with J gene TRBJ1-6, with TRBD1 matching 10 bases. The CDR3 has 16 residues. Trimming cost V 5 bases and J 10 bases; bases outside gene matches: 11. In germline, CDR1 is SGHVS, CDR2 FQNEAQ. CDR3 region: CASSSRDRGMLSPLHF. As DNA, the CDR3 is TGTGCCAGCAGCAGCCGGGACAGGGGTATGTTATCACCCCTCCACTTT. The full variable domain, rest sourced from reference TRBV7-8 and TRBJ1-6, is GAGVSQSPRYKVAKRGQDVALRCDPISGHVSLFWYQQALGQGPEFLTYFQNEAQLDKSGLPSDRFFAERPEGSVSTLKIQRTQQEDSAVYLCASSSRDRGMLSPLHFGNGTRLTVT.

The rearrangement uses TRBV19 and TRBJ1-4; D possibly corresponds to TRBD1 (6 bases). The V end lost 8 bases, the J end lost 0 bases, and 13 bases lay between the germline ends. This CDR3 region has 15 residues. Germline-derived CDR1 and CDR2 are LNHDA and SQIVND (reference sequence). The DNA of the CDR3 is TGTGCCAGTTCGCGGGGGGGGCCAACTAATGAAAAACTGTTTTTT. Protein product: CASSRGGPTNEKLFF.

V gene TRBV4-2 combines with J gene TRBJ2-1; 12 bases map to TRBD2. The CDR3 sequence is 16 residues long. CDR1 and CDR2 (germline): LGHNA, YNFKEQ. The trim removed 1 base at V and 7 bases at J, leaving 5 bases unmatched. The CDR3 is CASSQVLAGGGNEQFF. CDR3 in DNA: TGTGCCAGCAGCCAAGTGCTAGCGGGGGGGGGTAATGAGCAGTTCTTC.

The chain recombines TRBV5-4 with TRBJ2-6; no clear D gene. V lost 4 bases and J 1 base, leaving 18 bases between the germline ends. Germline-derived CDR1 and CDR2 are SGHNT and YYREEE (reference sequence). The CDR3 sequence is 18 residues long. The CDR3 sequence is CASSLPLTVISGANVLTF. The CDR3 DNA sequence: TGTGCCAGCAGCCTCCCCCTTACGGTGATATCTGGGGCCAACGTCCTGACTTTC.

In DNA, the CDR3 is TGTGCCAGCAGTGACAGACAGGTTTTTAGCTCCTACAATGAGCAGTTCTTC. It is translated as CASSDRQVFSSYNEQFF. The chain recombines TRBV2 with TRBJ2-1; possibly TRBD1 for D (6 bases). The CDR3 is 17 amino acids. V was trimmed by 3 bases and J by 0 bases, leaving 15 bases between them. Germline values: CDR1 SNHLY, CDR2 FYNNEI.

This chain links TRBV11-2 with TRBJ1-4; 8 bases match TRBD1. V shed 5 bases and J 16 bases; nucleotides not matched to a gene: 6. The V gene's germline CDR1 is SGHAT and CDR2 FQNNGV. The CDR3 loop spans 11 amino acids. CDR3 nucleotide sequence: TGTGCCAGCAGCCCGGGGACAGGAGAGTTTTTT. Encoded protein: CASSPGTGEFF. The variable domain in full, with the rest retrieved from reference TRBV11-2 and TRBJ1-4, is EAGVAQSPRYKIIEKRQSVAFWCNPISGHATLYWYQQILGQGPKLLIQFQNNGVVDDSQLPKDRFSAERLKGVDSTLKIQPAKLEDSAVYLCASSPGTGEFFGSGTQLSVL.

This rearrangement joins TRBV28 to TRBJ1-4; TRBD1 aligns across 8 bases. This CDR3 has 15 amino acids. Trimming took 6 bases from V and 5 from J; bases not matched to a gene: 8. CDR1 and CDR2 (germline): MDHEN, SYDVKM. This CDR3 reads CASSSGQGGNEKLFF. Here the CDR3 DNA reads TGTGCCAGCAGCTCAGGACAGGGAGGGAATGAAAAACTGTTTTTT.

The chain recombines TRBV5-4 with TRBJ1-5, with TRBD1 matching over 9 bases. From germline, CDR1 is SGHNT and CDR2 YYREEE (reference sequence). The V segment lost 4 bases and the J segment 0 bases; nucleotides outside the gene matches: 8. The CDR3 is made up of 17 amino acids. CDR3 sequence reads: CASSQNTTGGSNQPQHF. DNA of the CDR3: TGTGCCAGCAGCCAAAATACGACAGGGGGTAGCAATCAGCCCCAGCATTTT.

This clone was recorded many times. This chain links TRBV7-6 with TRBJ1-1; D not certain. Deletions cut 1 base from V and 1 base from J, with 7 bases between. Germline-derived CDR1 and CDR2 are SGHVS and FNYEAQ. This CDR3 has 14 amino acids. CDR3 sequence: CASSLGGKNTEAFF. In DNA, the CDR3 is TGTGCCAGCAGCTTAGGAGGAAAGAACACTGAAGCTTTCTTT.

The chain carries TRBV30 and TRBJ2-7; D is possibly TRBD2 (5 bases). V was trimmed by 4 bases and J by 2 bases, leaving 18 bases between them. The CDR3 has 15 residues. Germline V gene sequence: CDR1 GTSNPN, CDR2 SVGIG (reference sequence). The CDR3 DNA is TGTGCCTGGACCAGCGGATTTGTGAGGGCCTACGAGCAGTACTTC. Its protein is CAWTSGFVRAYEQYF. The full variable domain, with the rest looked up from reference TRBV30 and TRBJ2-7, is SQTIHQWPATLVQPVGSPLSLECTVEGTSNPNLYWYRQAAGRGLQLLFYSVGIGQISSEVPQNLSASRPQDRQFILSSKKLLLSDSGFYLCAWTSGFVRAYEQYFGPGTRLTVT.

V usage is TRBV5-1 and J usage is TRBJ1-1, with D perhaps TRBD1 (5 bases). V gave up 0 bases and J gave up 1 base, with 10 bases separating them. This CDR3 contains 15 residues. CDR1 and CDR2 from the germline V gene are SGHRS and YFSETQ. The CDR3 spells CASSLESRANTEAFF. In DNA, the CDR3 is TGCGCCAGCAGCTTGGAATCCAGGGCGAACACTGAAGCTTTCTTT. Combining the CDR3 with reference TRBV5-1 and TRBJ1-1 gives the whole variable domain KAGVTQTPRYLIKTRGQQVTLSCSPISGHRSVSWYQQTPGQGLQFLFEYFSETQRNKGNFPGRFSGRQFSNSRSEMNVSTLELGDSALYLCASSLESRANTEAFFGQGTRLTVV.

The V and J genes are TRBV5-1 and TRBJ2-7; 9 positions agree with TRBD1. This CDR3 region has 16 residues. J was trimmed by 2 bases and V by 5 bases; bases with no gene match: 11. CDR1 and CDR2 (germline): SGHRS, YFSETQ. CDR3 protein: CASRLGGDRVPYEQYF. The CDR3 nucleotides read TGCGCCAGCAGACTGGGAGGGGACAGGGTCCCCTACGAGCAGTACTTC.

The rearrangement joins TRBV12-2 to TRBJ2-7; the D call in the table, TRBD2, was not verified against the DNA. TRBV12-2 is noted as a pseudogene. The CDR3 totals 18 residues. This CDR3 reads CASRLRLAGLGGGYEQYF. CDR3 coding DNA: TGTGCAAGTCGCTTGCGACTAGCGGGGCTCGGAGGGGGCTACGAGCAGTACTTC.

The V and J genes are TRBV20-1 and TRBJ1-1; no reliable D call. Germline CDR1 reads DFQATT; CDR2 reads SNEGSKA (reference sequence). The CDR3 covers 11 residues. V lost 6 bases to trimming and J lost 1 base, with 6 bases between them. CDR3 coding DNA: TGCAGTGCCCCCCAGAACACTGAAGCTTTCTTT. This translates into CSAPQNTEAFF.

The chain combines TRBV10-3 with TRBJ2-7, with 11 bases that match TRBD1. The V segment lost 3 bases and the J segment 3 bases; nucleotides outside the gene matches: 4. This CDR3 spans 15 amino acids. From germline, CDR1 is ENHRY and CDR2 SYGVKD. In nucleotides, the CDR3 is TGTGCCATCAGTGATACCGGGACAGGGGGCTACGAGCAGTACTTC. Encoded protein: CAISDTGTGGYEQYF.

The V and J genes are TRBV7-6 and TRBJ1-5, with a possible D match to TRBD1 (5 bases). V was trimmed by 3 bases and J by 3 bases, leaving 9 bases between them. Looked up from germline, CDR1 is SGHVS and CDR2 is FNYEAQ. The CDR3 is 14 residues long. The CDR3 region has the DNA TGTGCCAGCAGCTTCACAGGCCTCAATCAGCCCCAGCATTTT. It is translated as CASSFTGLNQPQHF.

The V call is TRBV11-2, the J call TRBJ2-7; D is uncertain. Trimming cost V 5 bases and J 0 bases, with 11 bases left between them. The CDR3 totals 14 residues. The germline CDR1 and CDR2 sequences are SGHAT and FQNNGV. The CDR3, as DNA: TGTGCCAGCAGCCCCCCGACAAACTCCTACGAGCAGTACTTC. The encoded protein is CASSPPTNSYEQYF. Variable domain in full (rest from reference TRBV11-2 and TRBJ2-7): EAGVAQSPRYKIIEKRQSVAFWCNPISGHATLYWYQQILGQGPKLLIQFQNNGVVDDSQLPKDRFSAERLKGVDSTLKIQPAKLEDSAVYLCASSPPTNSYEQYFGPGTRLTVT.

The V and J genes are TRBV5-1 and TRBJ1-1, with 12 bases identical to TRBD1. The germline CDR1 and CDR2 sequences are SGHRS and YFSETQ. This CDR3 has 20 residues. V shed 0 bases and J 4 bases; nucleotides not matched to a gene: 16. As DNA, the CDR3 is TGCGCCAGCAGCTTGGCCTACCTTCCGGGACAGGGGGCTTTGGGCACTGAAGCTTTCTTT. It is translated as CASSLAYLPGQGALGTEAFF.

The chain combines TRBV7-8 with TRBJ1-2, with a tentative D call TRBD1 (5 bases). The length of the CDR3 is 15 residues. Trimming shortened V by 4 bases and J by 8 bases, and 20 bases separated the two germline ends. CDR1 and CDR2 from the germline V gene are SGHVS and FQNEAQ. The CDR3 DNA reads TGTGCCAGCAGCTCCGCCGGGACTACGGTGGGGGGCTACACCTTC. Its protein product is CASSSAGTTVGGYTF.

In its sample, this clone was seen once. CDR3 sequence reads: CASSSTGGSSTDTQYF. CDR3 sequence (DNA): TGTGCCAGCAGCTCTACAGGGGGCAGCAGCACAGATACGCAGTATTTT. V and J are TRBV7-3 and TRBJ2-3, with 9 bases aligning to TRBD1. This CDR3 has 16 amino acids. J gave up 0 bases and V 4 bases, and 5 bases lay outside the gene matches. CDR1 SGHTA and CDR2 FQGTGA come from the germline V gene.

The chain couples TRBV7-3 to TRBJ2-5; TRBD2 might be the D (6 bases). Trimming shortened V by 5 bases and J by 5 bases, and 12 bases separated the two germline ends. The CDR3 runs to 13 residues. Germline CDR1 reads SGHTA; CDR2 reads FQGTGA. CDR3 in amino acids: CASSRGSRETQYF. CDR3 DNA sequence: TGTGCCAGCAGCCGGGGGAGCCGGGAGACCCAGTACTTC. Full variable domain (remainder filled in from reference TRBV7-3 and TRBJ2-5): GAGVSQTPSNKVTEKGKYVELRCDPISGHTALYWYRQSLGQGPEFLIYFQGTGAADDSGLPNDRFFAVRPEGSVSTLKIQRTERGDSAVYLCASSRGSRETQYFGPGTRLLVL.